Listed below are T cell receptor beta chains from one sample, sequenced in a study of T cell repertoires in aging, cancer and after chemotherapy. MiXCR, applied by TCRdb to the multiplex PCR reads, yields one record per CDR3 protein. The repertoire includes 7,000 to 9,000 distinct CDR3 sequences, under 35% of them detected once, and about 3.1% sits in the top ten. The sample was blood. The receptors derive from a human donor in good health. Both conserved end residues are part of each CDR3. D genes are given only for firm matches. Size is stated for part of the rows, as once, few or many counts, or as a class when the clone is expanded.

clone_size,j_call,v_call,d_call,cdr3_aa,cdr3_nt
medium-sized,TRBJ2-6,TRBV6-4,-,CASSDSGVSGANVLTF,TGTGCCAGCAGTGACTCGGGAGTCTCTGGGGCCAACGTCCTGACTTTC
few,TRBJ2-2,TRBV12-3/TRBV12-4,-,CASSLRTVNTGELFF,TGTGCCAGCAGTCTGCGGACAGTTAACACCGGGGAGCTGTTTTTT
-,TRBJ1-6,TRBV10-2,TRBD1,CATEGEGAGSPLHF,TGCGCCACCGAAGGGGAGGGGGCAGGATCACCCCTCCACTTT
-,TRBJ1-2,TRBV25-1,-,CASQQNYGNTF,TGTGCTTCACAGCAGAACTATGGCAACACCTTC
few,TRBJ1-5,TRBV20-1,-,CSATRGGSNQPQHF,TGCAGTGCTACCCGGGGGGGGAGCAATCAGCCCCAGCATTTT
-,TRBJ2-5,TRBV4-1,-,CASSRPLAPPYF,TGCGCCAGCAGCCGCCCCCTGGCCCCCCCCTACTTC
-,TRBJ2-1,TRBV7-9,TRBD1,CASSFDRGLYNEQFF,TGTGCCAGCAGCTTCGACAGGGGCTTATACAATGAGCAGTTCTTC
few,TRBJ2-5,TRBV4-1,TRBD1,CASSPRTGTETQYF,TGCGCCAGCAGCCCACGGACAGGGACCGAGACCCAGTACTTC
medium-sized,TRBJ1-2,TRBV29-1,-,CSVEQVQGDGYTF,TGCAGCGTTGAACAGGTACAGGGCGACGGCTACACCTTC
-,TRBJ2-1,TRBV12-3/TRBV12-4,TRBD2,CASSWTSVGNNEQFF,TGTGCCAGCAGTTGGACTAGCGTGGGAAACAATGAGCAGTTCTTC
-,TRBJ1-5,TRBV30,-,CAWSDSFQQPQHF,TGTGCCTGGAGTGACTCTTTCCAACAGCCCCAGCATTTT
-,TRBJ2-1,TRBV20-1,TRBD2,CSAPFPGGVMNEQFF,TGCAGTGCTCCGTTCCCGGGAGGTGTCATGAATGAGCAGTTCTTC